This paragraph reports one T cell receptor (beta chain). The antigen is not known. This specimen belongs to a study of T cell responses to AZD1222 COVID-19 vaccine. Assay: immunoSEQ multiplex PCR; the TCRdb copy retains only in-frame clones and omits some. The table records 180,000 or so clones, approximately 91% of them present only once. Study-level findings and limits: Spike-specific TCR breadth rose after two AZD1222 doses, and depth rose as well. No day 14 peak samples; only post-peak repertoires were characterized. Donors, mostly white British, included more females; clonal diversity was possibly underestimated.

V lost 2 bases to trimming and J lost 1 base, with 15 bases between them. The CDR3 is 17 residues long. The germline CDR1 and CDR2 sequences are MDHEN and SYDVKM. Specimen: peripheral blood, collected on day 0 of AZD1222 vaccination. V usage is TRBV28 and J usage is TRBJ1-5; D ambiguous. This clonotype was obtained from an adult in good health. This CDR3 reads CASSLPRGSTSNQPQHF. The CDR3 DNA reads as TGTGCCAGCAGTTTACCCCGAGGGTCTACGAGCAATCAGCCCCAGCATTTT.